The 14 T cell receptor beta chains given below trace back to one sample, sequenced in a study of blood T cell repertoires in COVID-19. Using immunoSEQ multiplex PCR, the repertoire was profiled, and TCRdb retains in-frame clones only, with some absent. The sample has 200,000 to 300,000 clones; more than 65% are singletons. The material sequenced was peripheral blood. These receptors originate from a man aged 35 to 55 who had recovered from COVID-19.

This sequence joins TRBV7-9 and TRBJ2-3; 8 nucleotides align to TRBD1. Germline CDR1 and CDR2: SEHNR and FQNEAQ (reference sequence). V gave up 3 bases and J gave up 2 bases; unmatched junction bases: 7. The CDR3 is 16 amino acids. This chain's CDR3 is CASSFFTTGDTDTQYF. The CDR3 coding sequence is TGTGCCAGCAGCTTTTTTACGACAGGGGACACAGATACGCAGTATTTT. The full variable domain, with the rest looked up from reference TRBV7-9 and TRBJ2-3, is DTGVSQNPRHKITKRGQNVTFRCDPISEHNRLYWYRQTLGQGPEFLTYFQNEAQLEKSRLLSDRFSAERPKGSFSTLEIQRTEQGDSAMYLCASSFFTTGDTDTQYFGPGTRLTVL.

V usage is TRBV4-2 and J usage is TRBJ2-1; 9 bases match TRBD1. Losses at the gene ends were 5 bases for V and 6 bases for J; bases not matched to a gene: 8. This CDR3 is built from 15 residues. Germline loops: CDR1 LGHNA, CDR2 YNFKEQ. The CDR3, as DNA: TGTGCCAGCAGCTCCGGGACAGGGAGAGCCAATGAGCAGTTCTTC. Translating gives CASSSGTGRANEQFF.

This clone showed up just once. Other DNA sequences within the sample encode an identical CDR3. The chain employs TRBV7-9 and TRBJ2-5; weak D call: TRBD2 (6 bases). Germline CDR1 is SEHNR and CDR2 is FQNEAQ (reference sequence). The CDR3 has 13 residues. V shed 2 bases and J shed 4 bases, with 8 bases lying between them. CDR3 in DNA: TGTGCCAGCAGCTTAAATAGCGGAGAGACCCAGTACTTC. This encodes CASSLNSGETQYF.

This clone was observed a single time. The J gene is TRBJ2-1, the V gene TRBV12-3 or TRBV12-4, with a tentative D call TRBD1 (6 bases). CDR3 size: 12 residues. Trimming stripped 6 bases from V and 3 bases from J, with 6 bases between. The CDR3 DNA sequence: TGTGCCAGCAGGGACAGCTACAATGAGCAGTTCTTC. Translating gives CASRDSYNEQFF.

This chain links TRBV3-1 (or the pseudogene TRBV3-2) with TRBJ1-2; TRBD1 matches 11 bases. V gave up 4 bases and J gave up 7 bases; unmatched junction bases: 5. The CDR3 is 14 residues long. From germline, CDR1 is LGHDT and CDR2 YNNKEL (reference sequence). CDR3 nucleotide sequence: TGTGCCAGCAGCCCTTGGACAGGGGGCGGTGGCTACACCTTC. It translates to CASSPWTGGGGYTF.

The chain employs TRBV19 and TRBJ1-5; 10 nucleotides align to TRBD1. CDR1 and CDR2 (germline): LNHDA, SQIVND (reference sequence). This CDR3 has 15 residues. Unmatched junction bases numbered 7, after V lost 6 bases and J lost 5 bases. CDR3 amino acids: CASSRRDRGDQPQHF. Here the CDR3 DNA reads TGTGCCAGTAGCCGACGGGACAGGGGTGATCAGCCCCAGCATTTT.

This chain uses TRBV7-2 with TRBJ1-5, with 10 bases identical to TRBD1. V lost 5 bases, J lost 4 bases, and 2 bases stayed unmatched. Germline-derived CDR1 and CDR2 are SGHTA and FQGNSA. This CDR3 is 14 amino acids long. Written as DNA, the CDR3 is TGTGCCAGCAGCCAGGACAGGGGGAATCAGCCCCAGCATTTT. It translates to CASSQDRGNQPQHF. The full variable domain, its missing parts supplied by reference TRBV7-2 and TRBJ1-5, is GAGVSQSPSNKVTEKGKDVELRCDPISGHTALYWYRQSLGQGLEFLIYFQGNSAPDKSGLPSDRFSAERTGGSVSTLTIQRTQQEDSAVYLCASSQDRGNQPQHFGDGTRLSIL.

The rearrangement links TRBV3-1 (or the pseudogene TRBV3-2) to TRBJ2-2; 12 nucleotides align to TRBD2. This CDR3 region has 16 residues. Unmatched junction bases numbered 3, after V lost 4 bases and J lost 3 bases. CDR1 is LGHDT, CDR2 YNNKEL, per germline (reference sequence). CDR3 sequence: CASSPLAGGHTGELFF. DNA for the CDR3: TGTGCCAGCAGCCCCCTAGCGGGGGGGCACACCGGGGAGCTGTTTTTT.

The gene calls are TRBV5-5 and TRBJ1-5; possibly TRBD1 for D (6 bases). Germline V lookup: CDR1 SGHKS, CDR2 YYEKEE (reference sequence). With 4 bases removed from V and 3 bases from J, the gap between germline ends came to 11 bases. The CDR3 covers 14 residues. CDR3 protein: CASSRAGDNQPQHF. CDR3 coding DNA: TGTGCCAGCAGCCGGGCAGGGGACAATCAGCCCCAGCATTTT.

The chain uses TRBV5-5 and TRBJ2-5; TRBD2 matches at 8 bases. The germline gives CDR1 SGHKS, CDR2 YYEKEE (reference sequence). V was clipped by 2 bases and J by 5 bases; unmatched bases: 5. This CDR3 has 14 amino acids. The CDR3 DNA reads TGTGCCAGCAGCTTCGGGGGGGATTGGGAGACCCAGTACTTC. Residues: CASSFGGDWETQYF.

This sequence joins TRBV6-5 and TRBJ2-5; TRBD2 agrees at 7 bases. CDR3 size: 14 residues. The V segment lost 7 bases and the J segment 4 bases; nucleotides outside the gene matches: 9. The V gene's germline CDR1 is MNHEY and CDR2 SVGAGI. The CDR3 DNA sequence: TGTGCCAGCACCCAATTGGGCGGGGGAGAGACCCAGTACTTC. Amino acid sequence: CASTQLGGGETQYF.

The V gene is TRBV5-1, the J gene TRBJ2-5; no reliable D call. CDR3 length equals 14 residues. Germline V CDR1 and CDR2: SGHRS, YFSETQ. Trimming removed 4 bases from V and 2 bases from J, with 12 bases in between. The CDR3 here is CASSPSPGQETQYF. As DNA, the CDR3 is TGCGCCAGCAGCCCTTCCCCCGGGCAAGAGACCCAGTACTTC.

V and J are TRBV6-1 and TRBJ2-7; 7 bases agree with TRBD1. V was pared by 3 bases and J by 4 bases, with 18 bases of the junction left unmatched. CDR3 size: 18 residues. The germline gives CDR1 MNHNS, CDR2 SASEGT. CDR3 region: CASSDQDRQNRYSYEQYF. The CDR3 DNA reads TGTGCCAGCAGTGACCAGGACAGGCAAAACCGTTATTCGTACGAGCAGTACTTC.

V gene TRBV18 combines with J gene TRBJ2-2; 7 bases agree with TRBD1. With 3 bases clipped from V and 4 bases from J, the junction kept 11 bases outside the gene matches. The germline V gene encodes CDR1 KGHSH and CDR2 LQKENI. The CDR3 runs 17 residues. The chain's CDR3 is CASSPSAGPGGTGELFF. CDR3 nucleotide sequence: TGTGCCAGCTCACCCTCCGCCGGGCCAGGGGGCACCGGGGAGCTGTTTTTT.